Described below is a single T cell receptor beta chain sequence and its context. Its antigen remains unidentified. The record originates from a study of cytomegalovirus exposure and HLA in healthy donors. For the study at large: Within an early data release were around 87 million unique TCRs drawn from HLA-typed donors.

Vbeta (60) and Jbeta (13) primers were used in the PCR. Some clones are missing from TCRdb's copy, which holds only in-frame ones; the method was immunoSEQ multiplex PCR. The sample holds about 120,000 clones, about three quarters seen once. Study outcomes and limitations: Among TCR beta chains, those listed as cytomegalovirus-associated numbered over 150. Accurate prediction of HLA-A and HLA-B alleles (for most subjects) was reportedly achieved from TCR beta sequences. Data from an earlier analysis indicated that most TCR beta V segments were productive either about 87% or about 30% of the time.

With 3 bases removed from V and 8 bases from J, the gap between germline ends came to 8 bases. This CDR3 is built from 11 residues. Germline-derived CDR1 and CDR2 are DFQATT and SNEGSKA (reference sequence). Sequencing was carried out using PBMCs. The gene calls are TRBV20-1 and TRBJ2-4; D gene uncertain. The clonotype comes from a middle-aged woman in good health and CMV-seropositive. CDR3 sequence: CSARGPDIQYF. The CDR3, as DNA: TGCAGTGCTAGGGGCCCAGACATTCAGTACTTC.